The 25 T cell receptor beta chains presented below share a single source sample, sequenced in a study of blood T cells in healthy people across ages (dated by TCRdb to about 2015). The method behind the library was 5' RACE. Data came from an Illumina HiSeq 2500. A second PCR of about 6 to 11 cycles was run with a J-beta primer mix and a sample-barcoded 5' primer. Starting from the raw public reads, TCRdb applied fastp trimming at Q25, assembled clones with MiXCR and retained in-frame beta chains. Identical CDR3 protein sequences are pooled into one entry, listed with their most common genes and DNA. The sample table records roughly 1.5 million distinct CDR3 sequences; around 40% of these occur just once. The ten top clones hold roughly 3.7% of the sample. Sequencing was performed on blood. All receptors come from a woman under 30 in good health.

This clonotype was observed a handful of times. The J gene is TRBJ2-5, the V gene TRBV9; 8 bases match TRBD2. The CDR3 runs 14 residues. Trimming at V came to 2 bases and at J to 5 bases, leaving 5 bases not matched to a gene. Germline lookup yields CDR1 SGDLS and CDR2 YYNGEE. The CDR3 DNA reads TGTGCCAGCAGCGTTAGCGGGGACATCGAGACCCAGTACTTC. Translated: CASSVSGDIETQYF.

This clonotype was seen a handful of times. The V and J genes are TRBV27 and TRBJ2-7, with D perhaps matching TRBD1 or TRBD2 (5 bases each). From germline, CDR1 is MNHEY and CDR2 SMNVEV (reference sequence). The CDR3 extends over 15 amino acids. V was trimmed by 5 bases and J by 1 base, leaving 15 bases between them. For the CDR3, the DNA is TGTGCCAGCAGTGAGACCGGGACCCTTTCCTACGAGCAGTACTTC. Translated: CASSETGTLSYEQYF.

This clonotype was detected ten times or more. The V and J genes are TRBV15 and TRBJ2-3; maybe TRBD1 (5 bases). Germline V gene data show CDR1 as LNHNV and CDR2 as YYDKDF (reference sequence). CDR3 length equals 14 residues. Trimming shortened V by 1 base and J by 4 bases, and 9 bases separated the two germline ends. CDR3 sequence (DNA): TGTGCCACCAGCAGAGTCAGGGCCTCAGATACGCAGTATTTT. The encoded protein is CATSRVRASDTQYF.

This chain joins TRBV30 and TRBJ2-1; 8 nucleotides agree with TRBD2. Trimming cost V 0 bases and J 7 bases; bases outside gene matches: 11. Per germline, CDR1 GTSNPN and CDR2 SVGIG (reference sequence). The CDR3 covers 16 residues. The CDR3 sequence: CAWSVSQRTSRNEQFF. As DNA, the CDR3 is TGTGCCTGGAGTGTATCTCAAAGGACTAGCAGGAATGAGCAGTTCTTC.

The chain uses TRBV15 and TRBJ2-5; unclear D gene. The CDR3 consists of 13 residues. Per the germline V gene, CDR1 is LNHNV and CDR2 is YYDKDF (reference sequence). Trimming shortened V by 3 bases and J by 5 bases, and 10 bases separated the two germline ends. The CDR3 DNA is TGTGCCACCAGCAGTCTAGGGCCGGAGACCCAGTACTTC. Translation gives CATSSLGPETQYF.

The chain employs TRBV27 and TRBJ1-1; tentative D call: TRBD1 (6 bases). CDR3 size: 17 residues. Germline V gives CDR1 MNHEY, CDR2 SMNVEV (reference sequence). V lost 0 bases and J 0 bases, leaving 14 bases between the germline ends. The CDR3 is CASSLSSRGGMNTEAFF. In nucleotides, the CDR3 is TGTGCCAGCAGTTTATCGTCCAGGGGAGGTATGAACACTGAAGCTTTCTTT.

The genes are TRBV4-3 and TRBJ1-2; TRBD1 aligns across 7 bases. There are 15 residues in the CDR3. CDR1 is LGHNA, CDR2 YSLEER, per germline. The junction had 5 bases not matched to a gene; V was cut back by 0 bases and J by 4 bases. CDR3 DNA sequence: TGCGCCAGCAGCCAAGAGCAGACAGGGCTCTATGGCTACACCTTC. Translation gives CASSQEQTGLYGYTF.

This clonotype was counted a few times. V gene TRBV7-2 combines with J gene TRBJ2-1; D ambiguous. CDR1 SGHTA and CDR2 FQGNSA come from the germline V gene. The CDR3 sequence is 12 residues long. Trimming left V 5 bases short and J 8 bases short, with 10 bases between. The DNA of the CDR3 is TGTGCCAGCAGCCCAACCCGGCATGAGCAGTTCTTC. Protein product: CASSPTRHEQFF.

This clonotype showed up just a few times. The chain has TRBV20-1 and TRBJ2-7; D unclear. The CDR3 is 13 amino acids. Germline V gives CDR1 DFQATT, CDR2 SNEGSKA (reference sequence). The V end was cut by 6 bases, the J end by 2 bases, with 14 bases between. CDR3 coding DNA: TGCAGTGCGCAGGACCAGCTCACCTACGAGCAGTACTTC. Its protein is CSAQDQLTYEQYF.

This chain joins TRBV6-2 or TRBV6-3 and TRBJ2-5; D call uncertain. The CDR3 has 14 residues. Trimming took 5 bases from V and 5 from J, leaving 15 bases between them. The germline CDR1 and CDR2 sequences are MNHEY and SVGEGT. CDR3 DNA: TGTGCCAGCAGTAGGATTACTACCCCGGAGACCCAGTACTTC. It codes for CASSRITTPETQYF.

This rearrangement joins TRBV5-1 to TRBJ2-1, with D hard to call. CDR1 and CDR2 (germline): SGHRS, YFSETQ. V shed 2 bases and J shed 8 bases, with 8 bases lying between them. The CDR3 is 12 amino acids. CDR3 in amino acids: CASSFGEYEQFF. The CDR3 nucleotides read TGCGCCAGCAGCTTCGGAGAGTATGAGCAGTTCTTC.

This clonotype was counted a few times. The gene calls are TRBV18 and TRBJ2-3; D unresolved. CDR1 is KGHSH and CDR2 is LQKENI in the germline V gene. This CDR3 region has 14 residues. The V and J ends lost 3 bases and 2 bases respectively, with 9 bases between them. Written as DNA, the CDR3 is TGTGCCAGCTCACCGGCCAGACTCACAGATACGCAGTATTTT. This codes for CASSPARLTDTQYF.

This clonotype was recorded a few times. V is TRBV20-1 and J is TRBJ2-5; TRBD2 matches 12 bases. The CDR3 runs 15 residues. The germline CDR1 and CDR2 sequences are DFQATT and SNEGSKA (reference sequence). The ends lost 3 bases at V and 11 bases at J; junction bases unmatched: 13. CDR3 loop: CSASVLAGGYNEQYF. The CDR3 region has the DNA TGCAGTGCTAGTGTACTAGCGGGGGGATACAATGAGCAGTACTTC.

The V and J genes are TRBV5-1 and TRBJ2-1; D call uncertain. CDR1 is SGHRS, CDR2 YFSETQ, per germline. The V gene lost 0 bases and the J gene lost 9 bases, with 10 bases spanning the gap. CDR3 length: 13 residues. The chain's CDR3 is CASSLAPEFEQFF. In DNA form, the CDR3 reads TGCGCCAGCAGCTTGGCCCCGGAGTTTGAGCAGTTCTTC.

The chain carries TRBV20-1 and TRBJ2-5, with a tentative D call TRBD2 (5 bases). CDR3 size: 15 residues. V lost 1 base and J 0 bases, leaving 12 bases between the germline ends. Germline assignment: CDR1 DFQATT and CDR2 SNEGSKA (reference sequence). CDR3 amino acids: CSARVRDRYQETQYF. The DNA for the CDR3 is TGCAGTGCTAGAGTCCGGGATAGGTACCAAGAGACCCAGTACTTC.

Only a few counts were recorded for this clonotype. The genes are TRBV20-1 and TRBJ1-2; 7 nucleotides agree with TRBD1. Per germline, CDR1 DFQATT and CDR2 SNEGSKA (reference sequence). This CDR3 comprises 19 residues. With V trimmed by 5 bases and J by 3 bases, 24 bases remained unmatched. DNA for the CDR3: TGCAGTGCTGCCCGTCCCGGGACAGTGAGGGTAACTAGAGACTATGGCTACACCTTC. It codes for CSAARPGTVRVTRDYGYTF.

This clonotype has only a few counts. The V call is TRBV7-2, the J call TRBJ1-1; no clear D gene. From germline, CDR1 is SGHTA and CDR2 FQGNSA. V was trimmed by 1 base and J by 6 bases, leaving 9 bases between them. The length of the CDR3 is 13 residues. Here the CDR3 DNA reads TGTGCCAGCAGCTTAGTGGCAGTGGCTGAAGCTTTCTTT. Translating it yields CASSLVAVAEAFF.

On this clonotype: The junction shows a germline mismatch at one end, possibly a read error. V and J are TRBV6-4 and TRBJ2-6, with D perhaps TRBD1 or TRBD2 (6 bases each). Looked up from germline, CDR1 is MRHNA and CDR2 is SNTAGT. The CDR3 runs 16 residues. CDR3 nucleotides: TGTGCCAACAGTGCCAGGGGAGGCTCTGGGGCCAACGTCCTGACTTTC. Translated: CANSARGGSGANVLTF.

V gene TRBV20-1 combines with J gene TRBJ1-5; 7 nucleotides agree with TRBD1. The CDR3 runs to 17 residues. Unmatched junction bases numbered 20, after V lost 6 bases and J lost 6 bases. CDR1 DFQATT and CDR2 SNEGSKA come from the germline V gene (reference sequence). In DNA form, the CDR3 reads TGCAGTGCCGCGACAGGGTTTGGGGAGGTAGACGGTCAGCCCCAGCATTTT. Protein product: CSAATGFGEVDGQPQHF.

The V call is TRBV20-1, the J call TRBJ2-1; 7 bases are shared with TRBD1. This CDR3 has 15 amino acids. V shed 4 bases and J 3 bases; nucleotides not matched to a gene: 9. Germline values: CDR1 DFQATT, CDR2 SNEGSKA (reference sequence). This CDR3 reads CSAKPGQTIYNEQFF. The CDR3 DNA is TGCAGTGCTAAACCGGGACAGACGATCTACAATGAGCAGTTCTTC.

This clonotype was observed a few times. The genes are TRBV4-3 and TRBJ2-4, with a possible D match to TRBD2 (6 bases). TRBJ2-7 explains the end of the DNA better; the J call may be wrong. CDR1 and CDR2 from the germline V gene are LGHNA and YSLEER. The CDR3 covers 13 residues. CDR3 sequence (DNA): TGCGCCAGCAGCCAAGCCGGGGAGGTCGAGCAGTACTTC. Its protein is CASSQAGEVEQYF.

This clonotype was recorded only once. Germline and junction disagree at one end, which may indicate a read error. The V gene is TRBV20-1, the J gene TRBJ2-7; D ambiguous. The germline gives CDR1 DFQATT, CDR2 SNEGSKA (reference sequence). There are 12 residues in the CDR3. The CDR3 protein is CIARSHPYEQYF. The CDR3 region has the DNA TGCATTGCTAGGTCGCACCCCTACGAGCAGTACTTC.

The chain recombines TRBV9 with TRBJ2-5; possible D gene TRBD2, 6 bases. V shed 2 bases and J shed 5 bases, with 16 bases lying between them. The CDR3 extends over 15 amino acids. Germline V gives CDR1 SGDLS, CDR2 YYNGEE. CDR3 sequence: CASSVGDSPWETQYF. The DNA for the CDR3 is TGTGCCAGCAGCGTGGGGGACTCTCCATGGGAGACCCAGTACTTC. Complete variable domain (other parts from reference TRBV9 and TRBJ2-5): DSGVTQTPKHLITATGQRVTLRCSPRSGDLSVYWYQQSLDQGLQFLIQYYNGEERAKGNILERFSAQQFPDLHSELNLSSLELGDSALYFCASSVGDSPWETQYFGPGTRLLVL.

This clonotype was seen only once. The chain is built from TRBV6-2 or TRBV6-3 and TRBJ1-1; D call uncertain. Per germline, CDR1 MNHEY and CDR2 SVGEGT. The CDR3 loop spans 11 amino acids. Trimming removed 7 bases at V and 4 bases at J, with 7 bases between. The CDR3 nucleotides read TGTGCCAGCACTTTTTTCACTGAAGCTTTCTTT. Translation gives CASTFFTEAFF.

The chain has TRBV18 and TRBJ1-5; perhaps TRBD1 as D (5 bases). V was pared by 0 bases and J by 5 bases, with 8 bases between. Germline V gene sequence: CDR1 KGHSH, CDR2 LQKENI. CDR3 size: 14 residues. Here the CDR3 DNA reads TGTGCCAGCTCACCACCCGGAGGGGATCAGCCCCAGCATTTT. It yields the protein CASSPPGGDQPQHF.